The clone carrying this T cell receptor (beta chain) was counted a single time. Its antigen remains unidentified. Trimming took off 6 bases at V and 7 bases at J, with 16 bases between the two ends. CDR3 length equals 14 residues. Looked up from germline, CDR1 is MNHEY and CDR2 is SMNVEV (reference sequence). Time point noted: pre-treatment baseline. At 12 weeks after first infusion, RECIST 1.1 defined response for most patients. No patient had earlier systemic cancer treatment, concurrent immunosuppressants, or another active cancer. Assay used: immunoSEQ multiplex PCR; TCRdb lists only in-frame clones, some missing. The sample holds about 6,300 clones; about 90% are singletons and the top ten take around 12%. The sample originates from a study of blood T cell dynamics during melanoma immunotherapy. Study-wide background: Metastatic melanoma patients received first-line pembrolizumab or nivolumab plus ipilimumab. Study-wide findings and caveats: Whether repertoire-driving clones were melanoma-specific could not be determined.

This clonotype originated in a human donor with melanoma. The material was cell-free DNA from blood, obtained from a patient treated with checkpoint blockade. The chain combines TRBV27 with TRBJ2-1; tentatively, D is TRBD1 (6 bases). DNA for the CDR3: TGTGCCAGCAGCTTACAGGGTCTTGGGAATGAGCAGTTCTTC. This sequence encodes CASSLQGLGNEQFF.